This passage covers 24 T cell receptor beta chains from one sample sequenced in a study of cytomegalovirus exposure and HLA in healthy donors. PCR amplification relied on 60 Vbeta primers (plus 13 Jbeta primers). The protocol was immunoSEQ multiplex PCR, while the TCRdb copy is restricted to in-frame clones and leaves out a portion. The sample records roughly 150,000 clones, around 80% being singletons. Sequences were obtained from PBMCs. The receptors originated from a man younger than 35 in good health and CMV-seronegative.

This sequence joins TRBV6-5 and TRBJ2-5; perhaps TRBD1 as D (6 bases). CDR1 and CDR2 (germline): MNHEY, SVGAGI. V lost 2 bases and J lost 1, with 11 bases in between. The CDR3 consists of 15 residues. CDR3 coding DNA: TGTGCCAGCAGTTACACCGTGACAGGCCAAGAGACCCAGTACTTC. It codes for CASSYTVTGQETQYF.

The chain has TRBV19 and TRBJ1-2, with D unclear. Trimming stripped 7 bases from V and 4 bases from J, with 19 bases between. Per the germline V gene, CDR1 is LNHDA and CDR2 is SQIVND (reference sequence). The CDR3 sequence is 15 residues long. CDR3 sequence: CASIAGSASGYGYTF. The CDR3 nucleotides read TGTGCCAGTATTGCGGGCAGCGCTTCAGGCTATGGCTACACCTTC.

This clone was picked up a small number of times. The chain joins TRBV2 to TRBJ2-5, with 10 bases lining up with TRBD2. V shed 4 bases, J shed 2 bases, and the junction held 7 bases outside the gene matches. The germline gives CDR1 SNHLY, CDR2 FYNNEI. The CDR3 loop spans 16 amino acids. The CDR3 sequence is CASSGTGTSVQETQYF. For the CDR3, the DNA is TGTGCCAGCAGTGGGACCGGGACTAGCGTACAAGAGACCCAGTACTTC.

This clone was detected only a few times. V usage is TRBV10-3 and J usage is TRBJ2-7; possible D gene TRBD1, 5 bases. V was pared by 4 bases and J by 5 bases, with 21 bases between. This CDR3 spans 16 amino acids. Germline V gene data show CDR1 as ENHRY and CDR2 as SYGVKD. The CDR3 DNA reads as TGTGCCATCAGTGGATTACAGGCCCGGCAAATGAACGAGCAGTACTTC. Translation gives CAISGLQARQMNEQYF.

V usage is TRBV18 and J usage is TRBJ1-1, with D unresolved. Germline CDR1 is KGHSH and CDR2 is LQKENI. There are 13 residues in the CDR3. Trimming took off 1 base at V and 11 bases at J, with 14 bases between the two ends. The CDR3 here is CASSPRTDWWAFF. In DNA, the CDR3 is TGTGCCAGCTCACCACGGACTGACTGGTGGGCTTTCTTT.

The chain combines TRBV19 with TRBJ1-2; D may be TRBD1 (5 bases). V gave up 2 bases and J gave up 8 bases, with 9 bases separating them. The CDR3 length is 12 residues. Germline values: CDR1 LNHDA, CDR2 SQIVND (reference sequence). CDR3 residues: CASSIQGIGYTF. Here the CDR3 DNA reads TGTGCCAGTAGTATACAGGGAATAGGCTACACCTTC.

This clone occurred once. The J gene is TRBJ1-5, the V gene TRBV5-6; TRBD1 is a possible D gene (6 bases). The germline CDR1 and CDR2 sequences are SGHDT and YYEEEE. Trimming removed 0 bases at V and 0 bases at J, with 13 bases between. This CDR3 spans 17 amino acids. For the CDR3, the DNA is TGTGCCAGCAGCTTGGACCACAGGACAGTTAGCAATCAGCCCCAGCATTTT. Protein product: CASSLDHRTVSNQPQHF. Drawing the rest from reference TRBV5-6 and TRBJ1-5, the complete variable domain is DAGVTQSPTHLIKTRGQQVTLRCSPKSGHDTVSWYQQALGQGPQFIFQYYEEEERQRGNFPDRFSGHQFPNYSSELNVNALLLGDSALYLCASSLDHRTVSNQPQHFGDGTRLSIL.

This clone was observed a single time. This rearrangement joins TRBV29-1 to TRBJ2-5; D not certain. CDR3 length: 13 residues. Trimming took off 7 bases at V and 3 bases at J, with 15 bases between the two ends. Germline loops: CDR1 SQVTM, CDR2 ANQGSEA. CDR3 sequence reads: CSAGAGQKETQYF. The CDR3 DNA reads TGCAGCGCCGGTGCAGGCCAGAAAGAGACCCAGTACTTC.

The CDR3 sequence: CASSQGGGQGNTIYF. CDR3 DNA sequence: TGCGCCAGCAGCCAGGGCGGGGGGCAAGGAAACACCATATATTTT. This chain joins TRBV4-3 and TRBJ1-3; D is perhaps TRBD1 (6 bases). CDR1 and CDR2 from the germline V gene are LGHNA and YSLEER. This CDR3 has 15 residues. V lost 3 bases to trimming and J lost 4 bases, with 13 bases between them.

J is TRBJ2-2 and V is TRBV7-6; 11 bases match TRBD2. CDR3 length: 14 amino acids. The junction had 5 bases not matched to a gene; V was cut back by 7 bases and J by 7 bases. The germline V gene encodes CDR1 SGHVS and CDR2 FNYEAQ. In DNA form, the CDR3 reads TGTGCCAGCAAGACTAGCGGGATAGTCGGGGAGCTGTTTTTT. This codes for CASKTSGIVGELFF.

CDR3 bases: TGTGCCAGCAGCTTAGGAGGCATTGAAGCTTTCTTT. Translating it yields CASSLGGIEAFF. The chain links TRBV11-2 to TRBJ1-1; no firm D call. V dropped 1 base and J dropped 7 bases, with 7 bases sitting between them. The CDR3 runs 12 residues. The V gene's germline CDR1 is SGHAT and CDR2 FQNNGV.

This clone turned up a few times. The CDR3 DNA sequence: TGTGCCAGCAGCGTAGGGGCGTGGGAAGAGACCCAGTACTTC. Amino acids: CASSVGAWEETQYF. This sequence joins TRBV9 and TRBJ2-5; D is undetermined. CDR1 and CDR2 from the germline V gene are SGDLS and YYNGEE. Deletions cut 0 bases from V and 3 bases from J, with 9 bases between. This CDR3 is built from 14 residues.

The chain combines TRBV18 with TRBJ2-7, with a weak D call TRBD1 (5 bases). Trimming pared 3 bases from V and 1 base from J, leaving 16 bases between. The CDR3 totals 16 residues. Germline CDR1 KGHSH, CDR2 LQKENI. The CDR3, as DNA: TGTGCCAGCTCACCGCAAGGGGCCGGAGCTTCCTACGAGCAGTACTTC. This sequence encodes CASSPQGAGASYEQYF.

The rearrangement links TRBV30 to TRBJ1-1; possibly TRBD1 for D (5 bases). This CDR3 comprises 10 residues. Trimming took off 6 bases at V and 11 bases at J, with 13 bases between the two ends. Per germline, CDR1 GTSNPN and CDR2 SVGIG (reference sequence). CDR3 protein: CACYSQGAFF. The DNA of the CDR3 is TGTGCCTGTTACTCCCAGGGTGCTTTCTTT.

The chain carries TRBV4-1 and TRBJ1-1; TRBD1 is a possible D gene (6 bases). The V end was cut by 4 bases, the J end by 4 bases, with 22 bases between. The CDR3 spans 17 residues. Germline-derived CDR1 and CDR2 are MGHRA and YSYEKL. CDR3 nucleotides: TGCGCCAGCAGCCTAGCGCGGGGGGCGCGGGGGAGCACTGAAGCTTTCTTT. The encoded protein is CASSLARGARGSTEAFF.

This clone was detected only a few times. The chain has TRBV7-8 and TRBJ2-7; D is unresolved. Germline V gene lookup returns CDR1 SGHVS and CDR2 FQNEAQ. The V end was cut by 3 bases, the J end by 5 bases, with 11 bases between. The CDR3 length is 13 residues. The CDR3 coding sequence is TGTGCCAGCAGCTTGGGCGTCGGCGACGAGCAGTACTTC. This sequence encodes CASSLGVGDEQYF.

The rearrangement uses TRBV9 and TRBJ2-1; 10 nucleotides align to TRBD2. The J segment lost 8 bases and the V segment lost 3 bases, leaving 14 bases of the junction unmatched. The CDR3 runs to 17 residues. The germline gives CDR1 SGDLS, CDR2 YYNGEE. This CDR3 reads CASSALAAGGRDDEQFF. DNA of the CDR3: TGTGCCAGCAGCGCTCTGGCAGCGGGAGGGCGGGATGATGAGCAGTTCTTC.

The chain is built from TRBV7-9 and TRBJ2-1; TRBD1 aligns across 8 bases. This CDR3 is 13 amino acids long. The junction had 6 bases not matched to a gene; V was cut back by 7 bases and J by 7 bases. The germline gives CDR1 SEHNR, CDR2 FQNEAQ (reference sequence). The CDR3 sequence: CASILGTGNEQFF. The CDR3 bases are TGTGCCAGCATCCTGGGGACAGGAAATGAGCAGTTCTTC.

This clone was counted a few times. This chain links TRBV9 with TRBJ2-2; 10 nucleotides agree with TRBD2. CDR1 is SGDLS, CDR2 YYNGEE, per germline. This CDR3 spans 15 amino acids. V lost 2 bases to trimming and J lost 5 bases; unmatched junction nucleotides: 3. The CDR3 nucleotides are TGTGCCAGCAGCGTCCAAGCGGGAGGGACCGGGGAGCTGTTTTTT. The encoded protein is CASSVQAGGTGELFF.

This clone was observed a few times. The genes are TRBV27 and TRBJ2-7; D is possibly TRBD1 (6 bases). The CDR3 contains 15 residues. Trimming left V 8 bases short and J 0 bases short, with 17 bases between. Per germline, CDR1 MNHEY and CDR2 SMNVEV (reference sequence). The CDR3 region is CASRRVGASSYEQYF. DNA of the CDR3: TGTGCCAGCCGTAGGGTGGGGGCGAGCTCCTACGAGCAGTACTTC.

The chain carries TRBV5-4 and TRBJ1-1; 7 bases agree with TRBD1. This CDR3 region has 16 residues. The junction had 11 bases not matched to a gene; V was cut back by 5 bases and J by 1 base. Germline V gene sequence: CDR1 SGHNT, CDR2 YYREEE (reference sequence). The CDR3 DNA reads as TGTGCCAGCAGAACCCACAGGGGCACCAGGAACACTGAAGCTTTCTTT. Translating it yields CASRTHRGTRNTEAFF.

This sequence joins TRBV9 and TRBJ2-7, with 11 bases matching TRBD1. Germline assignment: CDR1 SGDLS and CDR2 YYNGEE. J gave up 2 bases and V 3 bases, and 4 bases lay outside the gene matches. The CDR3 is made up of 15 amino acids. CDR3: CASSGGDRGTYEQYF. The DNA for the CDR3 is TGTGCCAGCAGCGGCGGGGACAGGGGGACCTACGAGCAGTACTTC.

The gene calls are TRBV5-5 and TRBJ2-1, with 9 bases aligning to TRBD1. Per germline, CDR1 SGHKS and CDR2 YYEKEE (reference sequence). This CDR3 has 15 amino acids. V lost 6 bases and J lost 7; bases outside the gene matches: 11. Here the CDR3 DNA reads TGTGCCAGCACCTTCAGAACCGGGACAGGGAATGAGCAGTTCTTC. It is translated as CASTFRTGTGNEQFF.

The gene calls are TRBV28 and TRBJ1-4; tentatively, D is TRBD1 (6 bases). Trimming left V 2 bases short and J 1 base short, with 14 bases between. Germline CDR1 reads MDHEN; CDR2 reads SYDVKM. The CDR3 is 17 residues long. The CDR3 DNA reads TGTGCCAGCAGTTTACGGGGGGCGCGAGTAACTAATGAAAAACTGTTTTTT. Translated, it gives CASSLRGARVTNEKLFF.